Sequencing of this TCR beta chain was carried out in a study of cytomegalovirus exposure and HLA in healthy donors. Study at large: The roughly 110 validation repertoires used the same platform as the roughly 720 first-cohort repertoires (as reported by a later analysis).

Overall study findings and caveats: A few chains linked to CMV were shown in vitro to be specific for CMV antigens. First-cohort TCR clusters tended to co-occur in the roughly 130 validation repertoires, a later analysis found.

Method: immunoSEQ multiplex PCR; TCRdb's copy keeps in-frame clones and lacks some. The table includes roughly 70,000 clones, 70% to 90% detected once. The CDR3 sequence is 16 residues long. Germline V gives CDR1 LNHNV, CDR2 YYDKDF (reference sequence). V lost 3 bases and J lost 1, with 10 bases in between. In the case of this clone: The target antigen is unknown.

The sample taken for sequencing was PBMCs. This clonotype was obtained from a man aged 25-45 years in good health and CMV-seronegative. This sequence joins TRBV15 and TRBJ2-6; TRBD1 is a possible D gene (5 bases). CDR3 amino acids: CATSSKGESGANVLTF. The CDR3 DNA reads TGTGCCACCAGCAGCAAAGGGGAATCTGGGGCCAACGTCCTGACTTTC.